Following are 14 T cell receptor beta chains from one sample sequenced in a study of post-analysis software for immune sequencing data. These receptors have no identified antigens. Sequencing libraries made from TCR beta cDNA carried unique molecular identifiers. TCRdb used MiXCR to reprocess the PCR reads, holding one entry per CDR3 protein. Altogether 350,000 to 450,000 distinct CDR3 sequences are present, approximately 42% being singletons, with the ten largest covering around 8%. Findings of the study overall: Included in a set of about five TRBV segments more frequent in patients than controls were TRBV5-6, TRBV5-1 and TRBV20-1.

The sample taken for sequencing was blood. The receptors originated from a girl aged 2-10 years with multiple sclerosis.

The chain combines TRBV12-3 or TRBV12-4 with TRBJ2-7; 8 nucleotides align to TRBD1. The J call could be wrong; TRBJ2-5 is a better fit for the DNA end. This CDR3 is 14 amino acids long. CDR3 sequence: CASSYLQGAGTQYF. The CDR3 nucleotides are TGTGCCAGCAGTTACCTGCAGGGGGCGGGGACCCAGTACTTC.

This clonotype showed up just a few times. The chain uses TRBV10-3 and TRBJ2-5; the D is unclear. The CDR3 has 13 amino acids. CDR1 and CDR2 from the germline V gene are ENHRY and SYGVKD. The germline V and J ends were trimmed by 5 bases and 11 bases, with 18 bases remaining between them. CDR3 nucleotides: TGTGCCATCAGTCGCCAACAGACTCAAGAGCAGTACTTC. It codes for CAISRQQTQEQYF.

The CDR3 DNA is TGTGCCAGCAGTGAATGGGGCCAGAATGAAGCTTTCTTT. Its translation: CASSEWGQNEAFF. The chain links TRBV6-1 to TRBJ1-1, with TRBD1 as a possible D gene (5 bases). Germline V lookup: CDR1 MNHNS, CDR2 SASEGT. The V gene lost 2 bases and the J gene lost 7 bases, with 11 bases spanning the gap. CDR3 length equals 13 residues.

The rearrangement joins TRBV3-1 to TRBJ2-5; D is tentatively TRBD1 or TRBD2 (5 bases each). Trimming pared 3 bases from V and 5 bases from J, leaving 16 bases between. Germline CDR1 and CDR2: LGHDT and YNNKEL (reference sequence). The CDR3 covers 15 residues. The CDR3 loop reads CASSQLGTPSETQYF. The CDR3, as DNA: TGTGCCAGCAGCCAGCTCGGGACCCCGAGCGAGACCCAGTACTTC.

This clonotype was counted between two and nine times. The CDR3 bases are TGCAGCGTTGCAGGTCACAATGAGCAGTTCTTC. This sequence encodes CSVAGHNEQFF. The rearrangement uses TRBV29-1 and TRBJ2-1; D remains unclear. Germline values: CDR1 SQVTM, CDR2 ANQGSEA. This CDR3 has 11 residues. Trimming shortened V by 4 bases and J by 5 bases, and 6 bases separated the two germline ends.

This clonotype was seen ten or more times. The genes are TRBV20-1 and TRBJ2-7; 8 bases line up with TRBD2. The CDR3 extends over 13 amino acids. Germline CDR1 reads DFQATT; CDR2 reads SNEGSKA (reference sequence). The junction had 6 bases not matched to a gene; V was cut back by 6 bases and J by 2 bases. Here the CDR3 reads CSADLAGTYEQYF. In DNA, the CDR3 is TGCAGTGCGGATCTAGCGGGTACCTACGAGCAGTACTTC.

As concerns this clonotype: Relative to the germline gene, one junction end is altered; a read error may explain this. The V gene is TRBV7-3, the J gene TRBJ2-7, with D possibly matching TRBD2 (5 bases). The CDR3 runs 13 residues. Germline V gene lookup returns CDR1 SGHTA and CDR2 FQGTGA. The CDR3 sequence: CASSRGLEYERYF. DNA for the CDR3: TGTGCCAGCAGCCGCGGGTTGGAATACGAGCGGTACTTC.

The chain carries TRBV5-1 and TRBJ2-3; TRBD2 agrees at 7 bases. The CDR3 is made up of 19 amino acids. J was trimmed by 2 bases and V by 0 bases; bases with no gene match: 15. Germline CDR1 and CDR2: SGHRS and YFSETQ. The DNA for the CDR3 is TGCGCCAGCAGCTTGGCCCCTAGCGGAGCCCTTCTTTCCACAGATACGCAGTATTTT. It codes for CASSLAPSGALLSTDTQYF.

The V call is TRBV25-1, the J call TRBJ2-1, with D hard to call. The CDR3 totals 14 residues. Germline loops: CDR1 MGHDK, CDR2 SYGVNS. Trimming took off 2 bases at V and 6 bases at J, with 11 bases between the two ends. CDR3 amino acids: CASSEGRPLNEQFF. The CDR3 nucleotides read TGTGCCAGCAGTGAAGGGCGGCCACTCAATGAGCAGTTCTTC. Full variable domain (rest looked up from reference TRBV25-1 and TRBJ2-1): EADIYQTPRYLVIGTGKKITLECSQTMGHDKMYWYQQDPGMELHLIHYSYGVNSTEKGDLSSESTVSRIRTEHFPLTLESARPSHTSQYLCASSEGRPLNEQFFGPGTRLTVL.

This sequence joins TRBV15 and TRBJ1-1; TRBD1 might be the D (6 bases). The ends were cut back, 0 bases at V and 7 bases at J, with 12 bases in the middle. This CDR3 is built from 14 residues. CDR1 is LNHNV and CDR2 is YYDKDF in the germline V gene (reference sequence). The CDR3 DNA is TGTGCCACCAGCAGAGAAGCAGGGGTTGATGAAGCTTTCTTT. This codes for CATSREAGVDEAFF.

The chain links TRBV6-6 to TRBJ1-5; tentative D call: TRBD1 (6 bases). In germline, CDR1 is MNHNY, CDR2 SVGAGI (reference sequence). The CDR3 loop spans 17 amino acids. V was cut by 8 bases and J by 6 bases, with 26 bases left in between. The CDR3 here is CASLLREGVSSSQPQHF. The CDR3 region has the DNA TGTGCCAGCCTCCTACGAGAGGGGGTTAGTAGTAGTCAGCCCCAGCATTTT.

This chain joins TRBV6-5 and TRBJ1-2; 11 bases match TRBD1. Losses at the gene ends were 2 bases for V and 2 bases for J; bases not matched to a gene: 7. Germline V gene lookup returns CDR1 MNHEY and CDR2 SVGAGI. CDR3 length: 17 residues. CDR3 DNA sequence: TGTGCCAGCAGTTACGGATGGACAGGGGGCGCGAACTATGGCTACACCTTC. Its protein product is CASSYGWTGGANYGYTF.

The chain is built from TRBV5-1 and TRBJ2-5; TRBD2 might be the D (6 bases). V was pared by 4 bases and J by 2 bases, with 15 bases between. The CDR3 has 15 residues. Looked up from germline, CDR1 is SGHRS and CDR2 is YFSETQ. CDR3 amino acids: CASSVGIGGQETQYF. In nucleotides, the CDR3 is TGCGCCAGCAGCGTGGGTATCGGGGGACAAGAGACCCAGTACTTC. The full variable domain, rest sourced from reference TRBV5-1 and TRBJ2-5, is KAGVTQTPRYLIKTRGQQVTLSCSPISGHRSVSWYQQTPGQGLQFLFEYFSETQRNKGNFPGRFSGRQFSNSRSEMNVSTLELGDSALYLCASSVGIGGQETQYFGPGTRLLVL.

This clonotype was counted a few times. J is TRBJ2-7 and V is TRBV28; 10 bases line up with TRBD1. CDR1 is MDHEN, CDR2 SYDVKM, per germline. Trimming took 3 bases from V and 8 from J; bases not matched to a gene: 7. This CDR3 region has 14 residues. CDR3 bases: TGTGCCAGCAGTTTGACAGGGGGCAATTGGAAGCAGTACTTC. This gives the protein CASSLTGGNWKQYF.